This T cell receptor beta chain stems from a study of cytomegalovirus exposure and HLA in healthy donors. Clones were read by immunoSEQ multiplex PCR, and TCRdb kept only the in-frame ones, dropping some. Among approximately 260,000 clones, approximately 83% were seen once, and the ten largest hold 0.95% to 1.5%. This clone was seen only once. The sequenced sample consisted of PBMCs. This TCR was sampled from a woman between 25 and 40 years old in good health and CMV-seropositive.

The CDR3: CASSLAWGYEREYEQYF. CDR3 in DNA: TGTGCCAGCAGCTTGGCCTGGGGTTATGAGCGGGAGTACGAGCAGTACTTC. The V gene is TRBV5-6, the J gene TRBJ2-7, with TRBD2 matching over 8 bases. Germline V gene lookup returns CDR1 SGHDT and CDR2 YYEEEE. V shed 0 bases and J 4 bases; nucleotides not matched to a gene: 12. This CDR3 contains 17 residues.